This T cell receptor (beta chain) originates from a study of vaccination and CD4 T cells after COVID-19. As for the study in general: Control cultures received a CEFX pool, an HIV-1 Nef pool, or no peptide. Study outcomes and limitations: Within convalescent individuals, 304 out of 307 vaccine-specific clones proved to be spike mono-reactive.

As to treatment: approximately 10-day PBMC culture with coronavirus spike peptide pools or control peptides (ViraFEST assay). The authors swapped half the medium for fresh IL-2 medium on days 3 and 7. Note on this clonotype: Its antigen is unknown.

Sequence data for DNA of cultured CD4+ T cells were generated by the Oncomine TCR Beta short-read assay. It was cultured CD4+ T cells from which genomic DNA was extracted. TCRdb processed the PCR reads anew with MiXCR; each CDR3 protein has one entry. The repertoire holds about 12,000 distinct CDR3 sequences, with about 61% as singletons. Sequenced material: CD4+ T cells from blood, cultured in vitro. This sequence originates from a human donor who had recovered from COVID-19.

The CDR3 reads CASSPMAGRYYGYTF. The CDR3 nucleotides read TGTGCCAGCAGCCCCATGGCGGGACGGTACTATGGCTACACCTTC. The chain carries TRBV6-2 or TRBV6-3 and TRBJ1-2; tentative D call: TRBD1 (5 bases). Germline V gene data show CDR1 as MNHEY and CDR2 as SVGEGT. The germline V and J ends were trimmed by 6 bases and 3 bases, with 17 bases remaining between them. The CDR3 is 15 residues long.